The rows below give T cell receptor beta chains drawn from one sample of a study of CD4+ T cells in melanoma. Libraries were prepared by immunoSEQ multiplex PCR; TCRdb keeps only in-frame clonotypes and omits some of them. The sample holds tens of thousands of clones, around four fifths seen once. The receptors shown here come from a human donor with melanoma. Each CDR3 is given with its conserved first and last residue. Expanded clones get a size class; other rows say once, few or many, or leave the size out.

J	size	V	length	CDR3
TRBJ1-2	few	TRBV7-6	13	CASSLGGSQGYTF
TRBJ1-6	.	TRBV5-5	15	CASSPSTGYNSPLHF
TRBJ2-7	.	TRBV29-1	13	CSGRTGPGGEQYF
TRBJ1-2	once	TRBV6-5	13	CASTHPGDYGYTF
TRBJ1-4	.	TRBV19	13	CAISDRSGEKLFF
TRBJ1-2	.	TRBV5-8	13	CASSPGLYTGYTF
TRBJ1-2	once	TRBV5-5	13	CASSQTGKRDYTF
TRBJ2-7	.	TRBV6-5	14	CASSYSIGGGEQYF
TRBJ2-1	once	TRBV5-1	15	CASSLGQGPYNEQFF
TRBJ1-1	.	TRBV27	14	CASSLTGARTEAFF
TRBJ1-2	.	TRBV18	14	CASSLSSGAYGYTF
TRBJ1-1	.	TRBV6-9	15	CASSRKRQGATEAFF
TRBJ2-5	.	TRBV2	13	CASRPGQWETQYF
TRBJ1-2	.	TRBV6-1	15	CASSEVHTGGYGYTF
TRBJ1-3	.	TRBV30	16	CAWTPPLRVSGNTIYF
TRBJ1-4	few	TRBV2	12	CAGRGSREKLFF
TRBJ2-1	.	TRBV7-2	15	CASRIAGGPRNEQFF
TRBJ1-5	.	TRBV5-6	13	CASSFRMGEPQHF
TRBJ1-3	.	TRBV9	12	CASSVDGRTIYF
TRBJ2-1	once	TRBV30	12	CAWAGGYYEQFF
TRBJ2-5	.	TRBV7-3	13	CASSEDRGETQYF
TRBJ2-5	.	TRBV19	16	CASSPYWSGGSETQYF
TRBJ2-3	.	TRBV2	16	CASSEELAGRTHTQYF
TRBJ2-7	.	TRBV5-5	14	CASRPGLEPYEQYF
TRBJ1-2	.	TRBV19	14	CASTRRGGSYGYTF
TRBJ2-1	.	TRBV10-3	13	CAPPGGPVNEQFF
TRBJ2-5	.	TRBV2	14	CASSEKTSQETQYF
TRBJ1-1	few	TRBV6-5	12	CASRGGNTEAFF
TRBJ2-7	once	TRBV4-1	17	CASSQDSGAASSYEQYF
TRBJ2-1	once	TRBV30	14	CAWSVVARGGEQFF
TRBJ2-3	.	TRBV5-1	16	CASSLGSGVGTDTQYF
TRBJ2-5	.	TRBV30	14	CAWSWLAGAETQYF
TRBJ2-1	.	TRBV7-9	15	CASSLAGQLYNEQFF
TRBJ1-1	.	TRBV5-1	16	CASSWMGQGLNTEAFF
TRBJ1-2	.	TRBV6-5	15	CASTGQGQGEYGYTF
TRBJ2-1	once	TRBV12-5	12	CASSRQVNEQFF
TRBJ1-5	.	TRBV19	14	CASAGTNTNQPQHF
TRBJ1-1	.	TRBV7-9	13	CASIERVNTEAFF
TRBJ1-5	.	TRBV10-3	12	CAISEGVRPQHF
TRBJ2-7	.	TRBV5-1	15	CASSLDFRGSYEQYF
TRBJ1-1	.	TRBV7-8	13	CASSFFSEGEAFF
TRBJ1-2	.	TRBV9	17	CASSVVGDRELTYGYTF
TRBJ1-4	once	TRBV5-1	13	CASGTGANEKLFF
TRBJ1-5	.	TRBV18	14	CASSPGESNQPQHF
TRBJ2-6	.	TRBV18	13	CASSVGGANVLTF
TRBJ2-3	.	TRBV10-1	12	CASSEPGQGWYF
TRBJ1-6	.	TRBV27	14	CASSLTLSNSPLHF
TRBJ1-5	.	TRBV7-8	14	CASSFSGMNQPQHF
TRBJ2-1	.	TRBV5-1	15	CASSLEPGRYNEQFF
TRBJ1-1	.	TRBV6-1	14	CASSAQGLGTEAFF
TRBJ1-5	.	TRBV6-4	13	CASSSGFNQPQHF
TRBJ1-6	.	TRBV14	14	CASSSQGLNSPLHF
TRBJ1-1	.	TRBV6-4	13	CASSYSEVTEAFF
TRBJ2-3	.	TRBV2	16	CASNLLTPGRADTQYF
TRBJ2-4	few	TRBV6-1	15	CASSEASRDRDIQYF
TRBJ1-5	.	TRBV30	15	CAWRPKGDSNQPQHF
TRBJ1-6	.	TRBV30	14	CAWSTGADGSPLHF
TRBJ2-1	once	TRBV14	15	CASSQGLGGAREQFF
TRBJ2-7	.	TRBV6-6	11	CASRQGREQYF
TRBJ2-7	.	TRBV5-1	16	CASSRTGVGFGYEQYF